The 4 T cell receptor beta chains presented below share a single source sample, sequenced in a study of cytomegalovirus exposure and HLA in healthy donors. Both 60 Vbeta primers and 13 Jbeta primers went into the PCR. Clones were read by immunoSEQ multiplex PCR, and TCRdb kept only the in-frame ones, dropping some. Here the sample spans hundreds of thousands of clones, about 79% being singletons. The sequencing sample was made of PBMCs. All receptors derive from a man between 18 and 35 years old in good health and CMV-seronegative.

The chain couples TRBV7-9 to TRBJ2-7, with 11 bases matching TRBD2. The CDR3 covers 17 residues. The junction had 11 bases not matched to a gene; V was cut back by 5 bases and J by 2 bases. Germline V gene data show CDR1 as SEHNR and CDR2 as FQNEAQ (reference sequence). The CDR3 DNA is TGTGCCAGCAGCAGGAAAAAGTTGGGACTAGCGGCCTACGAGCAGTACTTC. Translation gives CASSRKKLGLAAYEQYF.

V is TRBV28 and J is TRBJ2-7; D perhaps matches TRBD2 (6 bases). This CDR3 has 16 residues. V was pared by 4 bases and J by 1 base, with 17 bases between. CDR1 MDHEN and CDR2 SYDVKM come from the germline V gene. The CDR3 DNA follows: TGTGCCAGCAGTTCCGGGAGTACCGGGCCTTCCTACGAGCAGTACTTC. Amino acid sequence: CASSSGSTGPSYEQYF.

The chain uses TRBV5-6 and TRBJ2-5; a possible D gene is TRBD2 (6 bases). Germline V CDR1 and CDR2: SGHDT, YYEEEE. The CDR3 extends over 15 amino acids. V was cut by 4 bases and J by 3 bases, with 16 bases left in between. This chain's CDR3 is CASSVDRDSKETQYF. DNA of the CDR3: TGTGCCAGCAGCGTAGACCGGGACTCTAAAGAGACCCAGTACTTC. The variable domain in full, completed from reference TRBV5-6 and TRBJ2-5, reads DAGVTQSPTHLIKTRGQQVTLRCSPKSGHDTVSWYQQALGQGPQFIFQYYEEEERQRGNFPDRFSGHQFPNYSSELNVNALLLGDSALYLCASSVDRDSKETQYFGPGTRLLVL.

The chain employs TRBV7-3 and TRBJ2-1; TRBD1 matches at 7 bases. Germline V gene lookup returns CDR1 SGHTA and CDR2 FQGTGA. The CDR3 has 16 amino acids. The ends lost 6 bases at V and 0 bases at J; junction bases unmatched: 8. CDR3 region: CASRIDRASSYNEQFF. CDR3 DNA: TGTGCCAGCAGAATCGACAGGGCGAGCTCCTACAATGAGCAGTTCTTC.